The source of this T cell receptor beta chain is a study of blood T cell repertoires in COVID-19. Data came from immunoSEQ multiplex PCR; TCRdb stores just in-frame clones and leaves some out. The data show 100,000 to 150,000 clones, 85% to 90% seen once. CDR1 is KGHDR, CDR2 SFDVKD, per germline. The CDR3 runs 11 residues. The germline V and J ends were trimmed by 3 bases and 6 bases, with 5 bases remaining between them. The rearrangement uses TRBV24-1 and TRBJ2-7; perhaps TRBD2 as D (5 bases). The source is a man between 65 and 85 years old with active COVID-19. The sequenced sample was peripheral blood. In nucleotides, the CDR3 is TGTGCCACCAGTGATGAGGGCGAGCAGTACTTC. This sequence encodes CATSDEGEQYF.